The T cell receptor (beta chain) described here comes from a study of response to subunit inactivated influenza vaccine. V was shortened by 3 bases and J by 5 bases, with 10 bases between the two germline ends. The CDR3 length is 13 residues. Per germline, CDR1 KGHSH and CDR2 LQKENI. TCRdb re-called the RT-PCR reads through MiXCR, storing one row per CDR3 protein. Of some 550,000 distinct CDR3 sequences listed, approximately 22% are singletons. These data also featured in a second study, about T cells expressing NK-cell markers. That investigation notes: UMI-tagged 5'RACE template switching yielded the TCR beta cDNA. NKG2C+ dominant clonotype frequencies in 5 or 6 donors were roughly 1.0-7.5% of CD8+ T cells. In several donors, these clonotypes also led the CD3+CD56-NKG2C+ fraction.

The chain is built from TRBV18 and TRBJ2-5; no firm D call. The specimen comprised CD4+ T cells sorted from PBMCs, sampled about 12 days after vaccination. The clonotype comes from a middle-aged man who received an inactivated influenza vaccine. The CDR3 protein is CASSPGLMETQYF. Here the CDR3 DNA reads TGTGCCAGCTCACCCGGGTTAATGGAGACCCAGTACTTC.